The 19 T cell receptor beta chains presented below share a single source sample, sequenced in a study of T-cell memory formation after mild COVID-19. MiXCR, run by TCRdb on the 5' RACE reads, gives a single entry per CDR3 protein. Altogether under 300,000 distinct CDR3 sequences are present, approximately 7.6% being singletons, with the ten largest covering 22%. The sequenced material came from PBMCs or a T cell subset sorted from them (not recorded which). All receptors derive from a young man who had mild COVID-19 (a few samples of this study predate the infection). Cell type and time point are not known.

This clonotype has only a few counts. The chain combines TRBV4-3 with TRBJ2-2; D is uncertain. Germline-derived CDR1 and CDR2 are LGHNA and YSLEER. The ends were cut back, 0 bases at V and 4 bases at J, with 9 bases in the middle. The CDR3 length is 15 residues. As DNA, the CDR3 is TGCGCCAGCAGCCAAGATTTTTCCGGCACCGGGGAGCTGTTTTTT. Protein sequence: CASSQDFSGTGELFF.

This clonotype has only a few counts. V is TRBV7-8 and J is TRBJ1-6, with TRBD1 as a possible D gene (5 bases). This CDR3 comprises 14 residues. V lost 5 bases to trimming and J lost 10 bases, with 15 bases between them. From germline, CDR1 is SGHVS and CDR2 FQNEAQ. Written as DNA, the CDR3 is TGTGCCAGCAGCCCCGATCTCAGGGAATCACCCCTCCACTTT. It codes for CASSPDLRESPLHF.

V and J are TRBV4-3 and TRBJ2-2; weak D call: TRBD2 (6 bases). This CDR3 is built from 17 residues. CDR1 LGHNA and CDR2 YSLEER come from the germline V gene. V was clipped by 7 bases and J by 4 bases, with 22 bases between them. The CDR3 region has the DNA TGCGCCAGCACCCTTCGCGGTAGAAAGGGAGGCACCGGGGAGCTGTTTTTT. Translated: CASTLRGRKGGTGELFF.

This clonotype came up a few times. V and J are TRBV12-3 or TRBV12-4 and TRBJ1-1, with TRBD1 matching over 7 bases. The CDR3 loop spans 12 amino acids. V was clipped by 6 bases and J by 4 bases; unmatched bases: 2. This CDR3 is CASRDRATEAFF. The DNA for the CDR3 is TGTGCCAGCAGAGACAGGGCCACTGAAGCTTTCTTT.

This clonotype showed up just a few times. V usage is TRBV5-6 and J usage is TRBJ2-2; 11 bases are a match to TRBD2. Trimming cost V 1 base and J 5 bases; bases outside gene matches: 13. Germline loops: CDR1 SGHDT, CDR2 YYEEEE. This CDR3 is 19 amino acids long. CDR3 coding DNA: TGTGCCAGCAGCTTGTTCGGTCCTAGCGGGGGGACCGGGACCGGGGAGCTGTTTTTT. It yields the protein CASSLFGPSGGTGTGELFF.

This clonotype was counted at least ten times. This sequence joins TRBV7-9 and TRBJ2-1; D may correspond to TRBD1 or TRBD2 (5 bases each). Germline V CDR1 and CDR2: SEHNR, FQNEAQ (reference sequence). CDR3 size: 15 residues. Trimming took 5 bases from V and 4 from J, leaving 15 bases between them. The CDR3 spells CASSDGTAVYNEQFF. DNA for the CDR3: TGTGCCAGCAGCGACGGGACGGCGGTTTACAATGAGCAGTTCTTC. Variable domain in full (rest from reference TRBV7-9 and TRBJ2-1): DTGVSQNPRHKITKRGQNVTFRCDPISEHNRLYWYRQTLGQGPEFLTYFQNEAQLEKSRLLSDRFSAERPKGSFSTLEIQRTEQGDSAMYLCASSDGTAVYNEQFFGPGTRLTVL.

This chain links TRBV7-9 with TRBJ1-2; unclear D gene. This CDR3 spans 13 amino acids. Germline CDR1 is SEHNR and CDR2 is FQNEAQ (reference sequence). V was cut by 4 bases and J by 8 bases, with 14 bases left in between. CDR3 loop: CASSSQAPQGYTF. The CDR3 DNA is TGTGCCAGCAGCTCGCAGGCTCCTCAAGGCTACACCTTC.

This chain connects TRBV19 to TRBJ2-7, with D unresolved. This CDR3 has 14 amino acids. CDR1 and CDR2 (germline): LNHDA, SQIVND (reference sequence). The ends were cut back, 4 bases at V and 2 bases at J, with 12 bases in the middle. The CDR3 sequence is CASSKSSRTYEQYF. The CDR3 region has the DNA TGTGCCAGTAGTAAGTCTAGTCGGACCTACGAGCAGTACTTC.

A few counts support this clonotype. The rearrangement links TRBV6-2 or TRBV6-3 to TRBJ1-1; TRBD1 agrees at 7 bases. J lost 5 bases, V lost 6 bases, and 3 bases had no gene match. Germline V gene lookup returns CDR1 MNHEY and CDR2 SVGEGT. The CDR3 extends over 12 amino acids. CDR3 sequence (DNA): TGTGCCAGCAGCCAGACAGGGACTGAAGCTTTCTTT. Translated: CASSQTGTEAFF.

In this sample, this clonotype turned up many times. This rearrangement joins TRBV7-2 to TRBJ2-3; 14 nucleotides line up with TRBD2. CDR3 length: 17 residues. V was clipped by 5 bases and J by 6 bases; unmatched bases: 10. Germline V gene sequence: CDR1 SGHTA, CDR2 FQGNSA. The CDR3 is CASSPTGTSGGPDTQYF. The CDR3 DNA follows: TGTGCCAGCAGCCCGACCGGGACTAGCGGGGGCCCGGATACGCAGTATTTT.

In this sample, this clonotype turned up a few times. The chain has TRBV7-2 and TRBJ2-1, with a weak D call TRBD2 (5 bases). This CDR3 spans 14 amino acids. V was clipped by 5 bases and J by 7 bases, with 15 bases between them. Germline values: CDR1 SGHTA, CDR2 FQGNSA. CDR3 in amino acids: CASSPTPLANEQFF. In DNA form, the CDR3 reads TGTGCCAGCAGCCCGACCCCGCTAGCAAATGAGCAGTTCTTC.

This clonotype was seen a few times. The V and J genes are TRBV28 and TRBJ1-1, with a weak D call TRBD1 (5 bases). V gave up 8 bases and J gave up 1 base, with 14 bases separating them. Germline V gives CDR1 MDHEN, CDR2 SYDVKM. CDR3 size: 14 residues. CDR3 amino acids: CASGEGVSNTEAFF. CDR3 DNA sequence: TGTGCCAGCGGAGAAGGGGTGTCGAACACTGAAGCTTTCTTT.

This clonotype was found a few times. The chain is built from TRBV11-2 and TRBJ2-1; maybe TRBD1 (6 bases). The CDR3 contains 15 residues. V shed 4 bases and J shed 0 bases, with 10 bases lying between them. Germline loops: CDR1 SGHAT, CDR2 FQNNGV. The chain's CDR3 is CASSSRQVSYNEQFF. Written as DNA, the CDR3 is TGTGCCAGCAGCTCCCGACAGGTCTCCTACAATGAGCAGTTCTTC.

This clonotype showed up just a few times. The chain joins TRBV4-1 to TRBJ2-2; TRBD1 is a possible D gene (6 bases). Per the germline V gene, CDR1 is MGHRA and CDR2 is YSYEKL. V lost 4 bases, J lost 5 bases, and 11 bases lay in between. This CDR3 region has 14 residues. DNA of the CDR3: TGCGCCAGCAGCCTCCGGGACATAACCGGGGAGCTGTTTTTT. Translation: CASSLRDITGELFF.

This chain uses TRBV10-2 with TRBJ1-6, with a weak D call TRBD1 (5 bases). Trimming removed 3 bases from V and 10 bases from J, with 13 bases in between. The germline V gene encodes CDR1 WSHSY and CDR2 SAAADI. This CDR3 spans 14 amino acids. The CDR3 here is CASSDQGEYSPLHF. The CDR3 DNA is TGCGCCAGCAGTGATCAGGGAGAATACTCACCCCTCCACTTT.

This clonotype showed up just a few times. V and J are TRBV7-8 and TRBJ1-5; D is uncertain. The CDR3 is made up of 14 amino acids. Trimming pared 3 bases from V and 3 bases from J, leaving 9 bases between. From germline, CDR1 is SGHVS and CDR2 FQNEAQ. CDR3 DNA: TGTGCCAGCAGCTTTGGTCAGATCAATCAGCCCCAGCATTTT. The encoded protein is CASSFGQINQPQHF.

This clonotype was counted only a few times. The genes are TRBV9 and TRBJ1-4; D uncertain. CDR1 and CDR2 from the germline V gene are SGDLS and YYNGEE. Trimming left V 1 base short and J 7 bases short, with 20 bases between. The CDR3 is made up of 17 amino acids. CDR3 in amino acids: CASSVRGWAPWGEKLFF. The CDR3 nucleotides read TGTGCCAGCAGCGTACGCGGGTGGGCGCCCTGGGGTGAAAAACTGTTTTTT.

This chain connects TRBV5-1 to TRBJ2-3, with D perhaps TRBD1 or TRBD2 (5 bases each). V was pared by 4 bases and J by 2 bases, with 14 bases between. CDR1 and CDR2 (germline): SGHRS, YFSETQ. The CDR3 is 15 residues long. CDR3: CASSRGPLNTDTQYF. In DNA form, the CDR3 reads TGCGCCAGCAGCAGGGGACCATTAAACACAGATACGCAGTATTTT. The full variable domain, its missing parts supplied by reference TRBV5-1 and TRBJ2-3, is KAGVTQTPRYLIKTRGQQVTLSCSPISGHRSVSWYQQTPGQGLQFLFEYFSETQRNKGNFPGRFSGRQFSNSRSEMNVSTLELGDSALYLCASSRGPLNTDTQYFGPGTRLTVL.

The chain is built from TRBV11-2 and TRBJ1-1, with 10 bases identical to TRBD1. This CDR3 is built from 15 residues. Germline trimming cut 4 bases from V and 5 bases from J; bases unmatched to any gene: 7. The V gene's germline CDR1 is SGHAT and CDR2 FQNNGV. CDR3 DNA: TGTGCCAGCAGCTCTTCGGGACAGGGGAGGACTGAAGCTTTCTTT. Residues: CASSSSGQGRTEAFF.